These T cell receptor beta chains were read from a single sample in a study of blood T cell repertoires in COVID-19. This table comes from immunoSEQ multiplex PCR, and its TCRdb copy is limited to in-frame clones, with some not included. The sample shows approximately 190,000 clones, about 86% of them seen only once. Sequences were obtained from peripheral blood. The receptors were sampled from a man aged 25-45 years with active or convalescent COVID-19. CDR3s include the opening cysteine and the closing phenylalanine or tryptophan. The D gene is left open where the match is weak. Clone size is stated in some rows and not others, as once, few, many or a class when expanded.

TRBV9	NA	TRBJ1-1	TRBD1	CASSVVDRGSASAFF	TGTGCCAGCAGCGTAGTCGACAGGGGGTCGGCTTCAGCTTTCTTT
TRBV6-5	NA	TRBJ1-2	TRBD1	CASRGNEQGGYTF	TGTGCCAGCAGGGGGAATGAACAGGGGGGCTACACCTTC
TRBV21-1	NA	TRBJ2-7	NA	CASSRTYRDQPFYEQYF	TGTGCCAGCAGCAGGACCTACAGGGACCAACCTTTCTACGAGCAGTACTTC
TRBV4-3	NA	TRBJ1-2	NA	CASSPTGTEGYTF	TGCGCCAGCAGTCCCACTGGAACAGAGGGCTACACCTTC
TRBV29-1	NA	TRBJ2-5	TRBD1	CSVDTPRQGQGVWEETQYF	TGCAGCGTTGATACCCCCCGACAGGGACAAGGGGTGTGGGAAGAGACCCAGTACTTC
TRBV12-5	once	TRBJ1-2	NA	CASGFSGAEGYTF	TGTGCTAGTGGTTTCTCAGGGGCAGAAGGCTACACCTTC
TRBV12-5	NA	TRBJ2-1	NA	CASGLTPGRLRGSYNEQFF	TGTGCTAGTGGTTTGACCCCGGGGAGGCTTCGGGGGTCCTACAATGAGCAGTTCTTC
TRBV25-1	NA	TRBJ2-3	TRBD2	CASLSGAVDTQYF	TGTGCCAGTCTTAGCGGGGCGGTAGATACGCAGTATTTT
TRBV4-1	NA	TRBJ2-5	NA	CASSQDPHTSTQETQYF	TGCGCCAGCAGCCAAGATCCCCATACTAGTACTCAAGAGACCCAGTACTTC
TRBV19	NA	TRBJ1-1	NA	CASSHFMRNTEAFF	TGTGCCAGTAGTCATTTTATGAGGAACACTGAAGCTTTCTTT
TRBV6-2/TRBV6-3	NA	TRBJ2-5	TRBD1	CASRPTGGTQAETQYF	TGTGCCAGCAGGCCTACAGGGGGGACGCAGGCAGAGACCCAGTACTTC
TRBV11-2	NA	TRBJ2-1	NA	CASSPRRESSYNEQFF	TGTGCCAGCAGCCCCCGCCGGGAGAGCTCCTACAATGAGCAGTTCTTC
TRBV5-1	NA	TRBJ2-5	TRBD1	CASRITGGETQYF	TGCGCCAGCAGAATCACAGGGGGAGAGACCCAGTACTTC
TRBV27	few	TRBJ1-5	NA	CASSLTAGKDQPQHF	TGTGCCAGCAGTCTAACGGCAGGGAAAGATCAGCCCCAGCATTTT